Below, 23 T cell receptor beta chains from the same sample are listed, as sequenced in a study of human T cells and chemical hapten exposure. It was from unfractionated whole blood that total RNA was extracted. During construction of the library, unique molecular identifiers were attached to individual cDNA molecules for quantitative, reproducible TCR counting. Via MiXCR, TCRdb re-called the reads, giving one row per CDR3 protein. The data contain more than 100,000 distinct CDR3 sequences, more than 8.5% of them singletons. The sequencing input was whole blood. Receptor source: a human donor in good health. Some clones in this sample may be carry-over from other donors' samples.

Details on this clonotype: A much more abundant neighbour one base away suggests this may be a read error. Likely a read error: the CDR3 ends without its conserved phenylalanine or tryptophan. J is TRBJ1-1 and V is TRBV3-1; no reliable D call. Germline assignment: CDR1 LGHDT and CDR2 YNNKEL (reference sequence). The CDR3 contains 12 residues. Deletions cut 5 bases from V and 3 bases from J, with 7 bases between. CDR3 region: CASSNTDTEAFL. The CDR3 DNA reads TGTGCCAGCAGCAACACGGACACTGAAGCTTTCTTA.

The chain couples TRBV15 to TRBJ2-3; 9 nucleotides match TRBD1. CDR1 is LNHNV, CDR2 YYDKDF, per germline (reference sequence). CDR3 length equals 15 residues. Trimming at V came to 5 bases and at J to 2 bases, leaving 5 bases not matched to a gene. The CDR3 region has the DNA TGTGCCACCAGCCCCAGACAGGGGGACACAGATACGCAGTATTTT. Its protein product is CATSPRQGDTDTQYF.

This clonotype appeared a few times. The rearrangement joins TRBV7-9 to TRBJ1-5; D perhaps matches TRBD1 (5 bases). V was pared by 3 bases and J by 3 bases, with 12 bases between. In germline, CDR1 is SEHNR, CDR2 FQNEAQ (reference sequence). CDR3 length: 15 residues. For the CDR3, the DNA is TGTGCCAGCAGCTTGGGGACCGCAGTCAATCAGCCCCAGCATTTT. Its translation: CASSLGTAVNQPQHF.

This clonotype has a count of ten or more. The gene calls are TRBV12-3 or TRBV12-4 and TRBJ2-1; 9 bases are a match to TRBD1. This CDR3 is built from 15 residues. Unmatched junction bases numbered 8, after V lost 4 bases and J lost 7 bases. The CDR3 sequence: CASSSGTGKVNEQFF. In DNA form, the CDR3 reads TGTGCCAGCAGTTCCGGGACAGGGAAGGTGAATGAGCAGTTCTTC.

Only a few counts were recorded for this clonotype. This chain connects TRBV19 to TRBJ1-5; D possibly corresponds to TRBD1 (5 bases). V dropped 3 bases and J dropped 2 bases, with 11 bases sitting between them. Germline V gene sequence: CDR1 LNHDA, CDR2 SQIVND (reference sequence). The CDR3 contains 15 residues. The CDR3 DNA reads TGTGCCAGTAGTATGAGGGGTCCGGGCAATCAGCCCCAGCATTTT. The encoded protein is CASSMRGPGNQPQHF.

This clonotype appeared many times. The chain has TRBV7-8 and TRBJ2-7; D might be TRBD1 (6 bases). Trimming removed 1 base at V and 4 bases at J, with 20 bases between. The CDR3 covers 17 residues. Germline V lookup: CDR1 SGHVS, CDR2 FQNEAQ. CDR3 region: CASSLESVRGQPYEQYF. In DNA, the CDR3 is TGTGCCAGCAGCTTAGAATCCGTCCGAGGACAGCCATACGAGCAGTACTTC.

This clonotype has at least ten counts. The CDR3 is CASSSLGGNQPQHF. The CDR3 DNA is TGTGCCAGCAGTTCATTGGGGGGCAATCAGCCCCAGCATTTT. The chain uses TRBV27 and TRBJ1-5; D may be TRBD1 (5 bases). This CDR3 is 14 amino acids long. Germline V gene sequence: CDR1 MNHEY, CDR2 SMNVEV (reference sequence). The V and J ends lost 4 bases and 2 bases respectively, with 9 bases between them.

In this sample, this clonotype turned up a few times. This sequence joins TRBV7-7 and TRBJ2-3, with a possible D match to TRBD1 (5 bases). The length of the CDR3 is 13 residues. CDR1 and CDR2 from the germline V gene are SSHAT and FNYEAQ (reference sequence). Trimming left V 4 bases short and J 2 bases short, with 7 bases between. The CDR3 DNA is TGTGCCAGCAGCTATGGGGCCACAGATACGCAGTATTTT. Translation: CASSYGATDTQYF. Full variable domain (remainder filled in from reference TRBV7-7 and TRBJ2-3): GAGVSQSPRYKVTKRGQDVTLRCDPISSHATLYWYQQALGQGPEFLTYFNYEAQPDKSGLPSDRFSAERPEGSISTLTIQRTEQRDSAMYRCASSYGATDTQYFGPGTRLTVL.

This clonotype showed up just once. The junction shows a germline mismatch at one end, possibly a read error. V usage is TRBV18 and J usage is TRBJ2-7; 8 bases agree with TRBD1. Per germline, CDR1 KGHSH and CDR2 LQKENI. The CDR3 is 14 amino acids. In DNA, the CDR3 is TGTGCCAACTCACCACAGGACAGGGACTACGAGCAGTACTTC. Its translation: CANSPQDRDYEQYF.

This chain connects TRBV10-3 to TRBJ2-7, with TRBD1 identical over 12 bases. V shed 6 bases and J 5 bases; nucleotides not matched to a gene: 2. The CDR3 totals 13 residues. The V gene's germline CDR1 is ENHRY and CDR2 SYGVKD. The DNA for the CDR3 is TGTGCCATCAGGGGGGACAGGGGGCACGAGCAGTACTTC. Translation: CAIRGDRGHEQYF.

The rearrangement joins TRBV19 to TRBJ1-5; D uncertain. The CDR3 extends over 12 amino acids. Trimming pared 4 bases from V and 5 bases from J, leaving 6 bases between. Per the germline V gene, CDR1 is LNHDA and CDR2 is SQIVND (reference sequence). Here the CDR3 DNA reads TGTGCCAGTAGTACCCAGGATCAGCCCCAGCATTTT. It yields the protein CASSTQDQPQHF.

In this sample, this clonotype turned up many times. The chain links TRBV4-1 to TRBJ2-7; D gene unclear. Germline assignment: CDR1 MGHRA and CDR2 YSYEKL. This CDR3 is 13 amino acids long. Trimming took off 0 bases at V and 1 base at J, with 4 bases between the two ends. The DNA of the CDR3 is TGCGCCAGCAGCCAAGAAATGTCCTACGAGCAGTACTTC. As protein: CASSQEMSYEQYF.

This clonotype was detected a few times. The chain recombines TRBV5-6 with TRBJ2-5; D possibly uses TRBD1 or TRBD2 (7 bases each). Germline V gene data show CDR1 as SGHDT and CDR2 as YYEEEE. This CDR3 contains 14 residues. Trimming took off 4 bases at V and 6 bases at J, with 16 bases between the two ends. The DNA of the CDR3 is TGTGCCAGCAGCGGGAGGGGGCGATCAAAGACCCAGTACTTC. This translates into CASSGRGRSKTQYF.

This clonotype occurred a few times. The rearrangement joins TRBV5-1 to TRBJ1-4, with D perhaps matching TRBD1 (5 bases). The CDR3 length is 16 residues. Germline lookup yields CDR1 SGHRS and CDR2 YFSETQ. Deletions cut 4 bases from V and 8 bases from J, with 21 bases between. The CDR3 sequence is CASSPQGGGLREKLFF. In DNA form, the CDR3 reads TGCGCCAGCAGCCCTCAGGGTGGAGGGCTACGAGAAAAACTGTTTTTT.

This clonotype was seen a few times. This sequence joins TRBV21-1 and TRBJ2-5; the D call in the table, TRBD2, was not verified against the DNA. TRBV21-1 is deemed a pseudogene. The CDR3 length is 18 residues. DNA of the CDR3: TGTGCCAGCAGCAGTGGGTGTTGCGGGAGGGACCTACAAGAGACCCAGTACTTC. Translating it yields CASSSGCCGRDLQETQYF.

This clonotype was seen many times. The rearrangement uses TRBV19 and TRBJ2-1; no clear D. Trimming pared 6 bases from V and 5 bases from J, leaving 8 bases between. There are 12 residues in the CDR3. Germline CDR1 LNHDA, CDR2 SQIVND (reference sequence). The DNA of the CDR3 is TGTGCCAGTAGGGACGGCCACAATGAGCAGTTCTTC. Translating gives CASRDGHNEQFF.

Ten or more counts support this clonotype. V usage is TRBV28 and J usage is TRBJ2-2; D remains unclear. The CDR3 has 12 amino acids. V was shortened by 7 bases and J by 5 bases, with 8 bases between the two germline ends. Germline assignment: CDR1 MDHEN and CDR2 SYDVKM. CDR3 nucleotide sequence: TGTGCCAGCAATCCTAGGACCGGGGAGCTGTTTTTT. It encodes CASNPRTGELFF.

This clonotype was counted many times. This chain connects TRBV6-4 to TRBJ1-6; D is possibly TRBD1 (6 bases). Trimming cost V 2 bases and J 5 bases, with 7 bases left between them. The CDR3 totals 14 residues. CDR1 is MRHNA, CDR2 SNTAGT, per germline. The CDR3 DNA follows: TGTGCCAGCAGTGACAGGGGGGATAATTCACCCCTCCACTTT. Its protein is CASSDRGDNSPLHF.

J is TRBJ2-1 and V is TRBV15, with TRBD2 identical over 9 bases. Per the germline V gene, CDR1 is LNHNV and CDR2 is YYDKDF (reference sequence). V dropped 1 base and J dropped 7; count of bases not matched to a gene: 5. CDR3 length: 15 amino acids. CDR3 sequence (DNA): TGTGCCACCAGCAGAGGGGCTAGCGGGACTAATGAGCAGTTCTTC. It encodes CATSRGASGTNEQFF.

This chain uses TRBV10-3 with TRBJ2-1, with 10 bases aligning to TRBD1. Germline V gene data show CDR1 as ENHRY and CDR2 as SYGVKD. The CDR3 loop spans 14 amino acids. V was pared by 6 bases and J by 3 bases, with 2 bases of the junction left unmatched. CDR3 in amino acids: CAIRGTGVYNEQFF. DNA of the CDR3: TGTGCCATCAGGGGGACAGGGGTCTACAATGAGCAGTTCTTC.

The table lists this clonotype with a few counts. V usage is TRBV20-1 and J usage is TRBJ2-7; D possibly matches TRBD1 or TRBD2 (5 bases each). The CDR3 runs 13 residues. The germline V gene has CDR1 DFQATT and CDR2 SNEGSKA (reference sequence). Trimming took 5 bases from V and 2 from J, leaving 13 bases between them. The CDR3 loop is CSAPRDGTYEQYF. In DNA, the CDR3 is TGCAGTGCTCCCCGGGACGGGACCTACGAGCAGTACTTC.

The chain is built from TRBV29-1 and TRBJ2-5, with D perhaps TRBD1 (5 bases). There are 11 residues in the CDR3. Trimming stripped 3 bases from V and 4 bases from J, with 6 bases between. Germline CDR1 and CDR2: SQVTM and ANQGSEA. The CDR3 coding sequence is TGCAGCGTTGACAGGGTAGAGACCCAGTACTTC. It translates to CSVDRVETQYF.

This clonotype was seen repeatedly, ten times or more. The rearrangement uses TRBV12-3 or TRBV12-4 and TRBJ1-1; D is ambiguous. Deletions cut 2 bases from V and 5 bases from J, with 6 bases between. The CDR3 consists of 12 residues. This CDR3 reads CASSLRWTEAFF. Here the CDR3 DNA reads TGTGCCAGCAGTTTACGGTGGACTGAAGCTTTCTTT.